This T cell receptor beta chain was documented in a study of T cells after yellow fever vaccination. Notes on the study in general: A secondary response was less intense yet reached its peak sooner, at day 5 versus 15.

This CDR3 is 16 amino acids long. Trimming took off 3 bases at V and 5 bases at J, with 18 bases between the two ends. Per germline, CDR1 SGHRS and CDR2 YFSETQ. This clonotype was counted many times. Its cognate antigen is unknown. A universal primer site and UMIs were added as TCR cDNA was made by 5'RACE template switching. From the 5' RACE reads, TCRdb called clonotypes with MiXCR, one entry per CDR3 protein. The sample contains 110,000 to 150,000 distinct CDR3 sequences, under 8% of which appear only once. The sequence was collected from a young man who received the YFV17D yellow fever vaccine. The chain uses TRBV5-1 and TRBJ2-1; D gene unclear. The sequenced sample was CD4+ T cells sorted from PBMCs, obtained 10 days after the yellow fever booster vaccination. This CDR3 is CASSSLNPFGDNEQFF. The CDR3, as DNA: TGCGCCAGCAGCTCTCTCAACCCCTTTGGGGACAATGAGCAGTTCTTC.